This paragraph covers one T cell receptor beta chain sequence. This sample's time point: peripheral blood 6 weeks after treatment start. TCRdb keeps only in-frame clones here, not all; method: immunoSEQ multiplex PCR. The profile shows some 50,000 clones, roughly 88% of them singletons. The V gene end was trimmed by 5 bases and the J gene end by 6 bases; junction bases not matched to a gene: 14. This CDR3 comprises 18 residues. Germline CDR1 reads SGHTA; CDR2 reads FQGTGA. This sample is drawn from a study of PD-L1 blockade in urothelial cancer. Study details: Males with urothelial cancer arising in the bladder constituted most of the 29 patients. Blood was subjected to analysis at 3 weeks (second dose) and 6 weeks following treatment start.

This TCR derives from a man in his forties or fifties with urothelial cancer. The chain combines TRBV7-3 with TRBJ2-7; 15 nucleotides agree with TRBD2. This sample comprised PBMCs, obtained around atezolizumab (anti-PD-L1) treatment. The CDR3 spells CASSPGGTSGGTALEQYF. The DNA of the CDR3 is TGTGCCAGCAGCCCGGGGGGGACTAGCGGGGGGACGGCGCTCGAGCAGTACTTC.